The 12 T cell receptor beta chains given below trace back to one sample, sequenced in a study of spatial heterogeneity in lung cancer. One entry per CDR3 protein results from TCRdb running MiXCR on the 5' RACE reads. The sample consists of around 9,800 distinct CDR3 sequences, approximately 24% of them appearing once. The time point here: sample taken at primary tumor resection. Tumor, nontumor lung or frozen PBMC supplied whole RNA that was sequenced unsorted. The sample in question was PBMCs, obtained at surgery. The receptor set was obtained from a female donor with early-stage non-small cell lung cancer.

By sample share, this clonotype is medium-sized (0.01 to 0.1%). The chain employs TRBV5-4 and TRBJ2-3, with a possible D match to TRBD1 (5 bases). V gave up 3 bases and J gave up 5 bases, with 7 bases separating them. CDR3 length: 12 residues. Per the germline V gene, CDR1 is SGHNT and CDR2 is YYREEE (reference sequence). CDR3 in amino acids: CASSSQGDTQYF. The CDR3 DNA follows: TGTGCCAGCAGCTCGCAGGGAGATACGCAGTATTTT.

This clonotype appeared a few times. This sequence joins TRBV6-5 and TRBJ2-5; the D is unclear. This CDR3 is 14 amino acids long. The V and J ends lost 5 bases and 3 bases respectively, with 13 bases between them. CDR1 is MNHEY and CDR2 is SVGAGI in the germline V gene. The CDR3 DNA is TGTGCCAGCAGTCTTGGACGCCAAAAAGAGACCCAGTACTTC. Its translation: CASSLGRQKETQYF.

The V gene is TRBV11-2, the J gene TRBJ2-3, with no clear D. Per the germline V gene, CDR1 is SGHAT and CDR2 is FQNNGV. The CDR3 runs 12 residues. The germline V and J ends were trimmed by 6 bases and 6 bases, with 10 bases remaining between them. The CDR3 sequence: CASRGDLDTQYF. The CDR3 DNA follows: TGTGCCAGCAGGGGCGACTTGGATACGCAGTATTTT.

The sample holds many counts of this clonotype. The V and J genes are TRBV12-3 or TRBV12-4 and TRBJ2-2; 11 bases agree with TRBD2. The CDR3 has 16 residues. V trimming: 7 bases; J trimming: 6 bases; junction bases outside the gene matches: 10. The CDR3 DNA is TGTGCCAGCACCTGGGGGACTAGCGGAGTCTCCGGGGAGCTGTTTTTT. It encodes CASTWGTSGVSGELFF.

This clonotype has a handful of counts. This rearrangement joins TRBV5-1 to TRBJ2-7, with 8 bases identical to TRBD1. V lost 5 bases, J lost 3 bases, and 10 bases stayed unmatched. Germline values: CDR1 SGHRS, CDR2 YFSETQ. The CDR3 has 15 residues. CDR3 sequence reads: CASSQVADRDYEQYF. The CDR3 region has the DNA TGCGCCAGCAGTCAAGTAGCGGACAGGGACTACGAGCAGTACTTC.

J is TRBJ2-2 and V is TRBV19; 11 bases align to TRBD1. Trimming removed 8 bases from V and 4 bases from J; junction bases left unmatched: 3. This CDR3 comprises 14 residues. Germline assignment: CDR1 LNHDA and CDR2 SQIVND (reference sequence). CDR3 sequence: CASSGTGGTGELFF. The CDR3 DNA reads TGTGCCAGTTCCGGGACAGGGGGCACCGGGGAGCTGTTTTTT.

The chain is built from TRBV29-1 and TRBJ2-7, with 10 bases identical to TRBD1. CDR3 length: 13 residues. V shed 5 bases, J shed 4 bases, and the junction held 5 bases outside the gene matches. Germline V gives CDR1 SQVTM, CDR2 ANQGSEA. For the CDR3, the DNA is TGCAGCGTTCGACAGGGGGCGGGTTACGAGCAGTACTTC. Encoded protein: CSVRQGAGYEQYF.

The sample holds many counts of this clonotype. The chain uses TRBV12-3 or TRBV12-4 and TRBJ1-1, with D unresolved. The CDR3 is 11 residues long. Trimming removed 3 bases at V and 7 bases at J, with 6 bases between. The CDR3 DNA reads as TGTGCCAGCAGTTTTATGTTTGAAGCTTTCTTT. Protein sequence: CASSFMFEAFF.

By its share, this clonotype is medium-sized. V and J are TRBV4-2 and TRBJ2-7; 8 bases match TRBD1. Per the germline V gene, CDR1 is LGHNA and CDR2 is YNFKEQ. The CDR3 covers 15 residues. V lost 3 bases to trimming and J lost 5 bases; unmatched junction nucleotides: 9. CDR3 sequence (DNA): TGTGCCAGCAGCCAGGCACAGGGGGAATTCGACGAGCAGTACTTC. Translation: CASSQAQGEFDEQYF.

The V gene is TRBV29-1, the J gene TRBJ1-1; a possible D gene is TRBD1 (6 bases). The CDR3 consists of 15 residues. Germline-derived CDR1 and CDR2 are SQVTM and ANQGSEA. V was trimmed by 6 bases and J by 0 bases, leaving 17 bases between them. CDR3 DNA sequence: TGCAGCGTAGACAGGTGGGGAGGCGTGAACACTGAAGCTTTCTTT. Protein sequence: CSVDRWGGVNTEAFF.

This clonotype has a handful of counts. V and J are TRBV28 and TRBJ2-5, with TRBD1 matching over 9 bases. The germline V gene encodes CDR1 MDHEN and CDR2 SYDVKM. J gave up 4 bases and V 3 bases, and 12 bases lay outside the gene matches. This CDR3 is built from 17 residues. CDR3 in DNA: TGTGCCAGCAGTTTCCCCCCCCCCGGGACAGGGCCAGAGACCCAGTACTTC. Encoded protein: CASSFPPPGTGPETQYF.

This clonotype was detected only a few times. The chain couples TRBV6-6 to TRBJ2-1, with a possible D match to TRBD2 (5 bases). The CDR3 extends over 15 amino acids. CDR1 and CDR2 (germline): MNHNY, SVGAGI (reference sequence). V was clipped by 5 bases and J by 3 bases, with 14 bases between them. The chain's CDR3 is CASSRSGNLYNEQFF. The CDR3 bases are TGTGCCAGCAGTCGAAGCGGAAATCTCTACAATGAGCAGTTCTTC.